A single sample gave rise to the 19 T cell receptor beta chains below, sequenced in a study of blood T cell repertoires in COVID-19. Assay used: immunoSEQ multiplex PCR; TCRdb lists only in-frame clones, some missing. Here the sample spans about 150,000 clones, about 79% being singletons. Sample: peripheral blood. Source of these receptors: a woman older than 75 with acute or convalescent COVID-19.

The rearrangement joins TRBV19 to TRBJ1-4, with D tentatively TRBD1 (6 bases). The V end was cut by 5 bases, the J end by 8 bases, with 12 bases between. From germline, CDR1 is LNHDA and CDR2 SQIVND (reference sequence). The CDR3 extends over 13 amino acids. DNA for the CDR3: TGTGCCAGTAGTCCCCACGACAGGGAAAAACTGTTTTTT. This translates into CASSPHDREKLFF. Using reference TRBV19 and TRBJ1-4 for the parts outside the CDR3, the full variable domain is DGGITQSPKYLFRKEGQNVTLSCEQNLNHDAMYWYRQDPGQGLRLIYYSQIVNDFQKGDIAEGYSVSREKKESFPLTVTSAQKNPTAFYLCASSPHDREKLFFGSGTQLSVL.

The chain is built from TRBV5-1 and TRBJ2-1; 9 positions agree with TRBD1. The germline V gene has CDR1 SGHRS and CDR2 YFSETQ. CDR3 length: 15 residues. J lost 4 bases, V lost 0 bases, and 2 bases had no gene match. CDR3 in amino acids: CASSLAGQGYNEQFF. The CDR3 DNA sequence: TGCGCCAGCAGCTTGGCGGGACAGGGTTACAATGAGCAGTTCTTC.

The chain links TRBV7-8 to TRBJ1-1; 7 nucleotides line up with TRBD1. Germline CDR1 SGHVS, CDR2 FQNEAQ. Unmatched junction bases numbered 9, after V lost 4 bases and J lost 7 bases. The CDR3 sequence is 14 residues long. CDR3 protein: CASSSGQALGEAFF. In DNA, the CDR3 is TGTGCCAGCAGCTCTGGACAGGCCCTCGGTGAAGCTTTCTTT.

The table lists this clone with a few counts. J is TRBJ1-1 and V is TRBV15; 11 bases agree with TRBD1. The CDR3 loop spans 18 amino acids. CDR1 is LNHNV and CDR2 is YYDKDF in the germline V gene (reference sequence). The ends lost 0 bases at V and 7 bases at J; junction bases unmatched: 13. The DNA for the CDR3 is TGTGCCACCAGCAGAGATAGGTTTGGGACAGGGGGGTTAGGTGAAGCTTTCTTT. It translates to CATSRDRFGTGGLGEAFF.

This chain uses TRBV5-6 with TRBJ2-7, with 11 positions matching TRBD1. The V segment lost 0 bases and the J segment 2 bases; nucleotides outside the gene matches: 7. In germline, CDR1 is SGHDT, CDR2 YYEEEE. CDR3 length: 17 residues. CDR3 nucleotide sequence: TGTGCCAGCAGCTTGGATCCCCCGGGACAGGGGGCCTACGAGCAGTACTTC. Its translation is CASSLDPPGQGAYEQYF.

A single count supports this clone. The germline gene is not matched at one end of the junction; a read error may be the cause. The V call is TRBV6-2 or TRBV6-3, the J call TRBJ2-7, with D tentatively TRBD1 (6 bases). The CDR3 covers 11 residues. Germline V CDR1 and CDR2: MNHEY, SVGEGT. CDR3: CASSQGGRPNF. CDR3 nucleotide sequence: TGTGCCAGCAGCCAAGGGGGACGGCCGAACTTC.

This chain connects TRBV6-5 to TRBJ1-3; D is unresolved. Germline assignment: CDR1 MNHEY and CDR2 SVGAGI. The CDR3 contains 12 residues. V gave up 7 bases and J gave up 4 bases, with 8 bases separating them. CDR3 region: CASNPSGNTIYF. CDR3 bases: TGTGCCAGCAATCCCTCCGGAAACACCATATATTTT.

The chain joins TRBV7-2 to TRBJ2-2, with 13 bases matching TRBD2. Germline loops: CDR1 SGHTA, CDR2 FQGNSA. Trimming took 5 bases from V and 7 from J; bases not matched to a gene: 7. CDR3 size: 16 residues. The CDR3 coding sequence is TGTGCCAGCAGCCCGACTAGCGGGGGGCGTGTCGGGGAGCTGTTTTTT. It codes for CASSPTSGGRVGELFF.

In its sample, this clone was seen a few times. CDR3 sequence (DNA): TGTGCCAGCACCCCTAGCGGGGGCCAAGAGACCCAGTACTTC. Encoded protein: CASTPSGGQETQYF. This sequence joins TRBV2 and TRBJ2-5, with 10 bases fitting TRBD2. The CDR3 is 14 residues long. Germline V gives CDR1 SNHLY, CDR2 FYNNEI. V was clipped by 7 bases and J by 1 base; unmatched bases: 3. Based on the CDR3 plus reference TRBV2 and TRBJ2-5, the full variable domain is EPEVTQTPSHQVTQMGQEVILRCVPISNHLYFYWYRQILGQKVEFLVSFYNNEISEKSEIFDDQFSVERPDGSNFTLKIRSTKLEDSAMYFCASTPSGGQETQYFGPGTRLLVL.

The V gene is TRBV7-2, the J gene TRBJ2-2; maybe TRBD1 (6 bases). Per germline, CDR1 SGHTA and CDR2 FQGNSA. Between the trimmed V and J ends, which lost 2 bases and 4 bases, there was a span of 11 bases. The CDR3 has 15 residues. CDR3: CASSLQGTGTGELFF. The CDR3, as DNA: TGTGCCAGCAGCTTACAGGGGACGGGCACCGGGGAGCTGTTTTTT.

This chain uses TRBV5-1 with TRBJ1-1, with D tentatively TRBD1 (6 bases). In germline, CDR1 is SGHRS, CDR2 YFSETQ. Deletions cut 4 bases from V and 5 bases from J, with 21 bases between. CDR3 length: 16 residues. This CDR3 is CASSLNTQGRETEAFF. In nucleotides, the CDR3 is TGCGCCAGCAGCCTCAATACCCAGGGGAGGGAGACTGAAGCTTTCTTT. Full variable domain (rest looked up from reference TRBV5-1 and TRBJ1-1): KAGVTQTPRYLIKTRGQQVTLSCSPISGHRSVSWYQQTPGQGLQFLFEYFSETQRNKGNFPGRFSGRQFSNSRSEMNVSTLELGDSALYLCASSLNTQGRETEAFFGQGTRLTVV.

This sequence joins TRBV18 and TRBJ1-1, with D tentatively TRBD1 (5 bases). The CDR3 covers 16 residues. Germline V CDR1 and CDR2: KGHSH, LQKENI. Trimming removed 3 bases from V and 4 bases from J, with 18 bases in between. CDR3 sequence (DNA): TGTGCCAGCTCACCCCTTATATATGGGGGGGGCACTGAAGCTTTCTTT. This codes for CASSPLIYGGGTEAFF.

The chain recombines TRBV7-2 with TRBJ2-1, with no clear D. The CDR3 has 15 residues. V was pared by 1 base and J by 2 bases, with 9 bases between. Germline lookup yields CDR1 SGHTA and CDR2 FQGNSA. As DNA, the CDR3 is TGTGCCAGCAGCTTAGTTGGCCCTGCCTACAATGAGCAGTTCTTC. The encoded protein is CASSLVGPAYNEQFF. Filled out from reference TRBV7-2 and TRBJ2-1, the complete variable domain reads GAGVSQSPSNKVTEKGKDVELRCDPISGHTALYWYRQSLGQGLEFLIYFQGNSAPDKSGLPSDRFSAERTGGSVSTLTIQRTQQEDSAVYLCASSLVGPAYNEQFFGPGTRLTVL.

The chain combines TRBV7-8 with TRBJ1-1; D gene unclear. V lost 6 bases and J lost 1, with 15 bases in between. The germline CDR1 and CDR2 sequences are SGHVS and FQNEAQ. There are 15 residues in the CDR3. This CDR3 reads CASRSTRQRNTEAFF. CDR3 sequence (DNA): TGTGCCAGCAGGAGCACGAGGCAGAGGAACACTGAAGCTTTCTTT.

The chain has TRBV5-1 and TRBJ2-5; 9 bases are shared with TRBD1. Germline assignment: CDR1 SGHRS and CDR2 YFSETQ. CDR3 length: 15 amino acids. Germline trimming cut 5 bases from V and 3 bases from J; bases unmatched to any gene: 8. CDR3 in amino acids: CASRTGQGSEETQYF. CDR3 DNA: TGCGCCAGCAGAACCGGACAGGGGAGCGAAGAGACCCAGTACTTC.

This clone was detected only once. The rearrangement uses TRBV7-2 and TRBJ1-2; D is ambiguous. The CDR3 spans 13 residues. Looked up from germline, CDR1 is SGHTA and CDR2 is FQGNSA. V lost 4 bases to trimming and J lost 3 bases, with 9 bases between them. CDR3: CASSSFPYYGYTF. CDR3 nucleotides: TGTGCCAGCAGCTCCTTCCCTTACTATGGCTACACCTTC.

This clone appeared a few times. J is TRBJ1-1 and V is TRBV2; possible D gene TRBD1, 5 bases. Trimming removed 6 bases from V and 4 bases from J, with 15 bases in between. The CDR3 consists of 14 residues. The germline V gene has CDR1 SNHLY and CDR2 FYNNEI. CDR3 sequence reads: CASSPIGASTEAFF. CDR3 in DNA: TGTGCCAGCAGCCCCATAGGGGCCTCCACTGAAGCTTTCTTT.

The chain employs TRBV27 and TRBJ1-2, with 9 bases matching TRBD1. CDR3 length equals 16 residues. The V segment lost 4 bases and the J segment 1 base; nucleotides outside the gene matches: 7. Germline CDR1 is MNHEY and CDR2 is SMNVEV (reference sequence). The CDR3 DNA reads TGTGCCAGCAGTTCTCGGGACAGGGCACTTAACTATGGCTACACCTTC. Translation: CASSSRDRALNYGYTF.

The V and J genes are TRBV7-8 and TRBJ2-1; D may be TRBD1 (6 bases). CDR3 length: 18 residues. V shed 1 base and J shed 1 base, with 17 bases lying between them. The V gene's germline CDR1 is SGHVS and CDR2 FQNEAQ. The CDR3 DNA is TGTGCCAGCAGCTTAGGTCGGCCCGGCAGGGGTTCCTACAATGAGCAGTTCTTC. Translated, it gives CASSLGRPGRGSYNEQFF.